This TCR beta chain was recovered during a study of T cells after yellow fever vaccination. Study details: Fractions of limited cellularity were prepared by means of SMART-Seq v4 Ultra Low Input.

This CDR3 is built from 13 residues. Germline lookup yields CDR1 SGHRS and CDR2 YFSETQ. V gave up 0 bases and J gave up 12 bases, with 15 bases separating them. The study, taken as a whole, reports: Subsequent booster samples again held most clones from primary vaccination (around 96% CD4, roughly 90% CD8).

This clonotype appeared a few times. Its antigen remains unidentified. TCRdb re-analysed the 5' RACE reads in MiXCR, keeping a single row per CDR3 protein. The table includes 300,000 to 350,000 distinct CDR3 sequences, 4% detected once. The chain links TRBV5-1 to TRBJ1-2, with D maybe TRBD1 (6 bases). The clonotype comes from a man aged 18 to 30 who received the YFV17D yellow fever vaccine. The source material was PBMCs, sampled 5 days after the yellow fever booster vaccination. CDR3 in DNA: TGCGCCAGCAGCTTGGGAGTACAGGGAGTGAACACCTTC. This codes for CASSLGVQGVNTF.